This T cell receptor (beta chain) was sequenced in a study of control samples from healthy donors and cancer patients. The CDR3 extends over 14 amino acids. Germline V gene data show CDR1 as SNHLY and CDR2 as FYNNEI. A remark on this clone: An end of the junction does not agree with germline; a read error may underlie this.

The data were produced by immunoSEQ multiplex PCR, yet TCRdb's version contains in-frame clones alone and is incomplete. The table shows tens of thousands of clones, with over 85% occurring only once. The source material was PBMCs. The J gene is TRBJ2-1, the V gene TRBV2; D not resolved. The sequence came from a woman aged 40 to 50 with lung cancer. CDR3 nucleotide sequence: TGTGCCAGCACCTGGGTGGCCTCCTCCAATGAGCAGTTCTTC. As protein: CASTWVASSNEQFF.